These T cell receptor beta chains were read from a single sample in a study of blood T cells in healthy people across ages. TCRdb called the 5' RACE reads again in MiXCR, with one record for every CDR3 protein. Of about 1.7 million distinct CDR3 sequences detected, roughly 27% appear once; the ten largest clones hold 7% to 9%. The sequenced sample was blood. Receptors originate from a woman in her 30s in good health. CDR3s include the opening cysteine and the closing phenylalanine or tryptophan. A D gene is named only where the DNA matches it firmly. The size entry is marked missing in some rows and otherwise reads once, few, many or a size class.

V,D,J,size,CDR3
TRBV20-1,-,TRBJ1-5,few,CSASTGPVVQPQHF
TRBV27,-,TRBJ1-2,-,CASSLGKGFGYTF
TRBV7-9,TRBD2,-,-,CASSHPAPGLAGGGIETQYF
TRBV6-2/TRBV6-3,-,TRBJ1-2,once,CASRDGQTSSYTF
TRBV27,TRBD1,-,few,CASSYRSTGGMKTQYF
TRBV5-1,-,TRBJ2-5,-,CASSLFGEQETQYF
TRBV20-1,-,TRBJ1-2,few,CSASAGRVYGYTF
TRBV18,TRBD2,TRBJ2-5,-,CASSPGLAGDTETQYF
TRBV29-1,TRBD2,TRBJ2-1,many,CSVGGGGINEQFF
TRBV6-1,TRBD1,TRBJ1-5,-,CASTQGAFDSNQPQHF
TRBV7-6,TRBD2,TRBJ2-1,-,CASSLIGSGGLSYNEQFF
TRBV20-1,TRBD2,-,-,CSARDSGSLEQYF
TRBV7-9,-,TRBJ2-3,-,CASSPGRRGSVDTQYF
TRBV20-1,-,TRBJ1-5,-,CSARDNAESNQPQHF
TRBV7-2,-,TRBJ2-1,-,CASSLERAAKGEQFF
TRBV29-1,TRBD2,TRBJ2-7,many,CSVVPSGGYEQYF
TRBV28,-,TRBJ2-3,many,CASRPTGTDTQYF
TRBV2,-,TRBJ2-3,-,CASSDRGGPRTDTQYF
TRBV12-3/TRBV12-4,TRBD2,TRBJ2-2,-,CASNLRTSGTGELFF
TRBV11-2,TRBD1,TRBJ2-7,few,CASRYRGTSYEQYF
TRBV12-3/TRBV12-4,-,TRBJ2-7,many,CASSLFTTYEQYF
TRBV7-9,TRBD1,TRBJ2-7,-,CASSWGQDRNGQYF
TRBV3-1,TRBD2,TRBJ2-5,many,CASSQGSGGALRTQYF
TRBV2,TRBD2,TRBJ2-3,-,CATKLAGSDTQYF
TRBV2,-,TRBJ2-6,few,CASKEWTTGANVLTF
TRBV29-1,-,TRBJ1-2,many,CSVGGGQDYGYTF
TRBV10-3,-,TRBJ1-1,few,CALRDNSNTEAFF
TRBV28,-,TRBJ1-2,-,CASSLVNRSYGYTF
TRBV5-1,TRBD2,TRBJ2-5,many,CASSGGGTSMATQYF
TRBV4-3,-,TRBJ2-1,few,CASSQDGGRNNEQFF
TRBV7-3,-,TRBJ1-1,many,CASSLSPSTEAFF
TRBV4-2,-,TRBJ2-3,many,CASSLPGRSPLDTQYF
TRBV5-1,-,TRBJ2-5,once,CASSFPSGEYQETQYF
TRBV5-1,-,TRBJ1-2,few,CASSLVKGDGYTF
TRBV20-1,-,TRBJ2-4,-,CSAPRGTGIAKNIQYF
TRBV19,-,TRBJ1-1,-,CASTSRNRDTEAFF
TRBV29-1,TRBD1,TRBJ1-2,-,CSVTDRVGNGYTF
TRBV7-2,TRBD1,TRBJ1-1,many,CASSPQGETEAFF
TRBV20-1,TRBD1,-,-,CSATGQRETQYF
TRBV12-3/TRBV12-4,-,TRBJ1-1,-,CASFCPACLHTNTEAFF
TRBV4-1,-,TRBJ2-7,many,CASSKRSSGTSEQYF
TRBV7-2,TRBD1,TRBJ1-2,-,CASSLYTAGGAGYTF
TRBV12-5,TRBD1,TRBJ1-5,-,CASGTGDSYNQPQHF
TRBV3-1,TRBD2,TRBJ2-3,-,CASSPIAGMTDTQYF
TRBV11-2,TRBD2,TRBJ2-1,-,CASFGAGGVEQFF